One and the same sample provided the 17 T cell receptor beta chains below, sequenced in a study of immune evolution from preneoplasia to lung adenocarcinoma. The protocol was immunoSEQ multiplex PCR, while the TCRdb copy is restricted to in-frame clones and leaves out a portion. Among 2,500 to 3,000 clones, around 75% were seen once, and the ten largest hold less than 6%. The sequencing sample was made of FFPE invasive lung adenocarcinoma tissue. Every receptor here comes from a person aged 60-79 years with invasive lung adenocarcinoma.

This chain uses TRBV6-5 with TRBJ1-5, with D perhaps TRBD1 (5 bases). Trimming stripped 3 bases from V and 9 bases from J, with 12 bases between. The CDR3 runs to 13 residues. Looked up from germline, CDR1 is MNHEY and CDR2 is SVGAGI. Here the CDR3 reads CASSYTRTGPQHF. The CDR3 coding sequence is TGTGCCAGCAGTTATACCCGCACAGGGCCCCAGCATTTT.

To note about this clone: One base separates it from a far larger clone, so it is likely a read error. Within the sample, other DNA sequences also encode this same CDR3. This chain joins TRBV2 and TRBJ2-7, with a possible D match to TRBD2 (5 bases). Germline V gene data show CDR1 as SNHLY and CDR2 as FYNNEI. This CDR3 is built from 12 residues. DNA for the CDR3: TGTGCCAGCAGGGACGCGGGCCACGAGCAGTACTTT. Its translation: CASRDAGHEQYF.

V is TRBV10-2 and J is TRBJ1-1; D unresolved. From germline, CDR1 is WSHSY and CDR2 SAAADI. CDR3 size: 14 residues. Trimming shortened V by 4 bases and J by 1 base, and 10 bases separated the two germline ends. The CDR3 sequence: CASSAVPPNTEAFF. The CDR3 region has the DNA TGCGCCAGCAGTGCCGTTCCGCCGAACACTGAAGCTTTCTTT.

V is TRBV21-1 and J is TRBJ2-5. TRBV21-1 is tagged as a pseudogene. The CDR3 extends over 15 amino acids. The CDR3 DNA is TGTGCCAGCAGCAAAGCCGGACGGGTACAAGAGACCCAGTACTTC. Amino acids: CASSKAGRVQETQYF.

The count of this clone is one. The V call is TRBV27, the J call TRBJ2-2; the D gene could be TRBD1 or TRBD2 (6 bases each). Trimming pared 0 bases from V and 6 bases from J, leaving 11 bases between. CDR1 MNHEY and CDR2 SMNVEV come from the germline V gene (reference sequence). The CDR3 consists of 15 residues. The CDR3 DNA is TGTGCCAGCAGTTTATCGTCGGGGGCTGCCGGGGAGCTGTTTTTT. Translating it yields CASSLSSGAAGELFF.

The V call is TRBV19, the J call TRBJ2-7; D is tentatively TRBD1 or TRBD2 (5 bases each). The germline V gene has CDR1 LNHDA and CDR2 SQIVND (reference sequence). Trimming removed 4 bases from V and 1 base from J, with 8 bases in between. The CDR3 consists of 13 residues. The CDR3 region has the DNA TGTGCCAGTAGTAATGGGGGTTCCTACGAGCAGTACTTC. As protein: CASSNGGSYEQYF.

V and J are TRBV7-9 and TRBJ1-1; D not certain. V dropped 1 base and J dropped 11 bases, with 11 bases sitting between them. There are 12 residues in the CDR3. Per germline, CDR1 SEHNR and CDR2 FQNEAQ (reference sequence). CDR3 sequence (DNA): TGTGCCAGCAGCTTAGTAACAAGTGAGGCTTTCTTT. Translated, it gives CASSLVTSEAFF.

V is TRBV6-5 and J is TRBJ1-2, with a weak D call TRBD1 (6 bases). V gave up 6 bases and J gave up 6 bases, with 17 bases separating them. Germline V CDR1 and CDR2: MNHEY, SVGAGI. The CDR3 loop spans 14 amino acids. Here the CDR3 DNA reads TGTGCCAGCAGCGACTATAAAACAGGGAATGGCTACACCTTC. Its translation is CASSDYKTGNGYTF.

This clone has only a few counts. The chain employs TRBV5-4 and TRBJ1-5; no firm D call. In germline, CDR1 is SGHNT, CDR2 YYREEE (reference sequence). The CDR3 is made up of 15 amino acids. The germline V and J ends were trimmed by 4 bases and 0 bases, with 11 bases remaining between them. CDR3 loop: CASSPVGPSNQPQHF. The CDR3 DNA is TGTGCCAGCAGCCCAGTTGGCCCTAGCAATCAGCCCCAGCATTTT.

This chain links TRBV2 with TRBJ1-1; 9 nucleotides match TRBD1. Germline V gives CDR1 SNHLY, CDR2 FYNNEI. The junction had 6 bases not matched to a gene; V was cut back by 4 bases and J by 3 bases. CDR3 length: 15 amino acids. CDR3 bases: TGTGCCAGCAGTGGTGGACAGGGGCGGGACACTGAAGCTTTCTTT. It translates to CASSGGQGRDTEAFF.

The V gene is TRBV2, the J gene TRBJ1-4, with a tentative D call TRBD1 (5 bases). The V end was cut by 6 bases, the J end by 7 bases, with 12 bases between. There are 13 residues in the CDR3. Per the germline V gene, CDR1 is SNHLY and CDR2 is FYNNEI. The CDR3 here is CASSWDAGEKLFF. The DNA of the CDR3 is TGTGCCAGCAGCTGGGACGCAGGTGAAAAACTGTTTTTT. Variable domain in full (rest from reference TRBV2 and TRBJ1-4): EPEVTQTPSHQVTQMGQEVILRCVPISNHLYFYWYRQILGQKVEFLVSFYNNEISEKSEIFDDQFSVERPDGSNFTLKIRSTKLEDSAMYFCASSWDAGEKLFFGSGTQLSVL.

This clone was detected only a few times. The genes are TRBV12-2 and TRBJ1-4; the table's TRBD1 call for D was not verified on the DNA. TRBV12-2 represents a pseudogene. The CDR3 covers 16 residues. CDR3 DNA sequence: TGTGCAAGTCGCAGGGGAAGGTTCTGGGGTAATGAAAAACTGTTTTTT. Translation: CASRRGRFWGNEKLFF.

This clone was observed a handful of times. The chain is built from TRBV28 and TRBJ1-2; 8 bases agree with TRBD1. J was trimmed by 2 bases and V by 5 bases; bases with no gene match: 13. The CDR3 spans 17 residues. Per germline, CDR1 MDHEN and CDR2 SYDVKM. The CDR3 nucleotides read TGTGCCAGCAGTCAACAAGACAGGGGCGTATTGAACTATGGCTACACCTTC. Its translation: CASSQQDRGVLNYGYTF.

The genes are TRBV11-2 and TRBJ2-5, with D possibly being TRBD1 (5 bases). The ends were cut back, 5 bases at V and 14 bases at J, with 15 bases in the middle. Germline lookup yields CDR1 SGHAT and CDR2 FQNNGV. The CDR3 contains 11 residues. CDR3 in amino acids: CASSQDSALYF. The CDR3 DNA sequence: TGTGCCAGCAGCCAAGACAGCGCGCTCTACTTC.

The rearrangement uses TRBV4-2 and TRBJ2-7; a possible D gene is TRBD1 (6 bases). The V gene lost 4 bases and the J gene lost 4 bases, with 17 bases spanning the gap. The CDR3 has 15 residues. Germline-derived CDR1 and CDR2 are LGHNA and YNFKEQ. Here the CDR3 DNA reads TGTGCCAGCAGCCTAGCAAGGGGGTCTCAGTACGAGCAGTACTTC. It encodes CASSLARGSQYEQYF.

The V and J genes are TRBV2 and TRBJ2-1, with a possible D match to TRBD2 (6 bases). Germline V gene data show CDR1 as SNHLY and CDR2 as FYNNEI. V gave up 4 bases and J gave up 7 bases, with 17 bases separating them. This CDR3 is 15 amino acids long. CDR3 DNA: TGTGCCAGCAGTGTGGGCGGGGCTCGGGGGAATGAGCAGTTCTTC. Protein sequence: CASSVGGARGNEQFF.

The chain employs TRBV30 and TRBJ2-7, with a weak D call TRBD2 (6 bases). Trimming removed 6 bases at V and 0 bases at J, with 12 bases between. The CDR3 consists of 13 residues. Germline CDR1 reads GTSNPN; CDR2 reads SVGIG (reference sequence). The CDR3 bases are TGTGCCTGTTCCCGGGAGAGCTCCTACGAGCAGTACTTC. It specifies CACSRESSYEQYF.